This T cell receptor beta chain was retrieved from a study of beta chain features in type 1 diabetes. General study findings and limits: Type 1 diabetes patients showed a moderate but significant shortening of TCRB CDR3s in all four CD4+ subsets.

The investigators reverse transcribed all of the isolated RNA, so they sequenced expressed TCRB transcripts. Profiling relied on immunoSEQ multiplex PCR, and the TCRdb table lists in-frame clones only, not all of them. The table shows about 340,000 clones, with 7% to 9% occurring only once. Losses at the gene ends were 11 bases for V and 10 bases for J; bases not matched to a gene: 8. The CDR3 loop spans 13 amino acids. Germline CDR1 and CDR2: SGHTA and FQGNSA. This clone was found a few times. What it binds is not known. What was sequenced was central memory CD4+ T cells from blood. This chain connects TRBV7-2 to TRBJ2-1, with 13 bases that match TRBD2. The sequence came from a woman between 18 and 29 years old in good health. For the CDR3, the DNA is TGTGCCGCAAGGACTAGCGGGAGTAGCGAGCAGTTCTTC. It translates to CAARTSGSSEQFF.